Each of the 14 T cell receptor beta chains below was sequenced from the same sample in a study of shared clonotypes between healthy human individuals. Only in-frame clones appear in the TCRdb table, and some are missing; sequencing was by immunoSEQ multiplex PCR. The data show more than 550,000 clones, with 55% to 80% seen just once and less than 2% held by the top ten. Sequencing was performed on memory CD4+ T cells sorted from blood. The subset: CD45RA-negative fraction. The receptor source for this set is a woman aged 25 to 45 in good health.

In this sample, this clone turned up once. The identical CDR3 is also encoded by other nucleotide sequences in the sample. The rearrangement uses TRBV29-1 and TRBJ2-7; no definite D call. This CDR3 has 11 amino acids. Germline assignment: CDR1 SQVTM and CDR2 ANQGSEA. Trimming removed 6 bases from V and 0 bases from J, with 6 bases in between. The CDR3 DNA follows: TGCAGCGTCCCGGGCTCCTACGAGCAGTACTTC. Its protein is CSVPGSYEQYF.

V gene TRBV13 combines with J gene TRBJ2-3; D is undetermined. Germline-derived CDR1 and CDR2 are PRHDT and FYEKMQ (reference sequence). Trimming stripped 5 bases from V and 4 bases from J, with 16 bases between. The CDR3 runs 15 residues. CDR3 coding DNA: TGTGCCAGCAGCCCAAGTCGGAGCACTGCAGATACGCAGTATTTT. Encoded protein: CASSPSRSTADTQYF.

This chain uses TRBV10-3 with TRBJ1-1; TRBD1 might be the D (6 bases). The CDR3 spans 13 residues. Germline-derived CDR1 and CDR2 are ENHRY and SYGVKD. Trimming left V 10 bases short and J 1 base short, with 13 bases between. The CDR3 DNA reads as TGTGCCACCCGGACAGCCTCGAACACTGAAGCTTTCTTT. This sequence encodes CATRTASNTEAFF.

CDR3 in amino acids: CASSPGNDQPQHF. In DNA, the CDR3 is TGTGCCAGCTCCCCAGGGAACGATCAGCCCCAGCATTTT. The V and J genes are TRBV18 and TRBJ1-5; a possible D gene is TRBD1 (5 bases). CDR3 length: 13 amino acids. V was clipped by 6 bases and J by 5 bases, with 11 bases between them. Germline CDR1 KGHSH, CDR2 LQKENI.

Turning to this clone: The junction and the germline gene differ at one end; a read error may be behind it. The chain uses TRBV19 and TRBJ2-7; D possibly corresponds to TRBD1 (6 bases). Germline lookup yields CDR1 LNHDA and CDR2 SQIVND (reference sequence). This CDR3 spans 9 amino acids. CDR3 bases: TGTGCCAGTAGCCCGACAGGAGACTTC. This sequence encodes CASSPTGDF.

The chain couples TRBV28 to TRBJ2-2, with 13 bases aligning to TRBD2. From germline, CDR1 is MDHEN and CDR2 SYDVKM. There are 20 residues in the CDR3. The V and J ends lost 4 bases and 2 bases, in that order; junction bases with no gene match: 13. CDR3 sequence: CASSSPPWTSGSINTGELFF. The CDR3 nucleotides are TGTGCCAGCAGTTCCCCCCCCTGGACTAGCGGGAGTATAAACACCGGGGAGCTGTTTTTT.

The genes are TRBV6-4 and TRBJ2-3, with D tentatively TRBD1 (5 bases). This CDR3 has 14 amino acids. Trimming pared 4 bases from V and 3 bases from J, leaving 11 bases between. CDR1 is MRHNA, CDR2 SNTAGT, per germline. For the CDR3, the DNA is TGTGCCAGCAGTGTACAGGCGTCAACAGATACGCAGTATTTT. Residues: CASSVQASTDTQYF.

CDR3 sequence (DNA): TGTGCCAGCAACCACCGGGACAGAAATCAGCCCCAGCATTTT. Translating it yields CASNHRDRNQPQHF. The chain employs TRBV6-4 and TRBJ1-5, with 7 positions matching TRBD1. V gave up 7 bases and J gave up 4 bases; unmatched junction bases: 7. CDR3 size: 14 residues. The germline V gene has CDR1 MRHNA and CDR2 SNTAGT.

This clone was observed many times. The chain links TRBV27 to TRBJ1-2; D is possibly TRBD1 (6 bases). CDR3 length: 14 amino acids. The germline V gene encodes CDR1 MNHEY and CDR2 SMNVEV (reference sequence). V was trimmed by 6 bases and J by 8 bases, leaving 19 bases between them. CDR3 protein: CASSSLSGGRGYTF. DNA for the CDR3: TGTGCCAGCAGCTCTTTGTCCGGGGGGCGCGGCTACACCTTC.

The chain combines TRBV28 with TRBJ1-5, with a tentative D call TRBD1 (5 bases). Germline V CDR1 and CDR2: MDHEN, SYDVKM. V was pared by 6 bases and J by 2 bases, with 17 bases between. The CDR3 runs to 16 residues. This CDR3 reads CASSQGGIGGNQPQHF. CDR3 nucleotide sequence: TGTGCCAGCAGCCAGGGAGGCATCGGGGGCAATCAGCCCCAGCATTTT.

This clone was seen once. The chain's CDR3 is CASSDGTGPNEKLFF. The CDR3 DNA reads as TGCGCCAGCAGCGATGGGACAGGGCCTAATGAAAAACTGTTTTTT. V is TRBV5-1 and J is TRBJ1-4; TRBD1 matches at 9 bases. J gave up 3 bases and V 4 bases, and 4 bases lay outside the gene matches. The CDR3 is made up of 15 amino acids. Germline CDR1 is SGHRS and CDR2 is YFSETQ.

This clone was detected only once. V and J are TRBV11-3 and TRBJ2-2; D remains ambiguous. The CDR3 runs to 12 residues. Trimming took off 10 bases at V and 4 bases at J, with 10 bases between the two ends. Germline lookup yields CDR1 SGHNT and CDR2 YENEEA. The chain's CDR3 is CAIKTSTGELFF. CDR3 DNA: TGTGCCATTAAGACCAGCACCGGGGAGCTGTTTTTT.

The CDR3 region has the DNA TGTGCCTGGAGTGTATCGACGGCTTTTTGGCCCCAGCATTTT. Translated: CAWSVSTAFWPQHF. The V and J genes are TRBV30 and TRBJ1-5; D ambiguous. V lost 0 bases and J lost 9, with 15 bases in between. The CDR3 loop spans 14 amino acids. CDR1 is GTSNPN and CDR2 is SVGIG in the germline V gene (reference sequence).

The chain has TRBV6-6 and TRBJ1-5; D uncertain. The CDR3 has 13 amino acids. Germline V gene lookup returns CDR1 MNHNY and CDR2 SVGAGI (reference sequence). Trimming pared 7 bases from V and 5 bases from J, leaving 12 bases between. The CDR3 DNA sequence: TGTGCCAGCACCCCCAGGCCCGATCAGCCCCAGCATTTT. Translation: CASTPRPDQPQHF.